This T cell receptor (beta chain) was recovered during a study of blood T cell repertoires in COVID-19. Authors' analysis steps: Estimated nucleated cell counts came from reference gene primer amplification. Libraries were prepared by immunoSEQ multiplex PCR; TCRdb keeps only in-frame clonotypes and omits some of them. That table is the source of V, J and clone size, and D and trimming were worked out from the DNA. The profile shows approximately 75,000 clones, roughly 84% of them singletons. The sequenced material came from peripheral blood. The origin of this receptor is a young man with COVID-19, enrolled during active disease.

The CDR3 is CASTDRPGSYEQYF. Here the CDR3 DNA reads TGCGCCAGCACCGACAGGCCCGGATCCTACGAGCAGTACTTC. The chain joins TRBV10-2 to TRBJ2-7, with a possible D match to TRBD1 (6 bases). V dropped 7 bases and J dropped 1 base, with 14 bases sitting between them. Looked up from germline, CDR1 is WSHSY and CDR2 is SAAADI. The CDR3 runs to 14 residues.